The 4 T cell receptor beta chains below come from one sample, sequenced in a study of T cells after yellow fever vaccination. TCRdb passed the 5' RACE reads through MiXCR, listing each CDR3 protein once. The sample shows approximately 300,000 distinct CDR3 sequences, approximately 12% of them seen only once. This sample comprised CD4+ T cells sorted from PBMCs, obtained 45 days after the yellow fever booster vaccination. Every receptor here comes from a man aged 25 to 40 who received the YFV17D yellow fever vaccine.

The chain has TRBV20-1 and TRBJ2-1, with TRBD1 as a possible D gene (6 bases). The CDR3 runs 15 residues. The V and J ends lost 6 bases and 1 base respectively, with 16 bases between them. Germline CDR1 and CDR2: DFQATT and SNEGSKA (reference sequence). The CDR3, as DNA: TGCAGTGCCATAATCGACAGGTTTTCCTACAATGAGCAGTTCTTC. This gives the protein CSAIIDRFSYNEQFF.

This clonotype has a handful of counts. This chain connects TRBV29-1 to TRBJ2-2, with a weak D call TRBD2 (6 bases). V shed 2 bases and J shed 5 bases, with 12 bases lying between them. CDR3 length equals 14 residues. CDR1 and CDR2 from the germline V gene are SQVTM and ANQGSEA. The CDR3 region is CSVERRGWTGELFF. The CDR3 coding sequence is TGCAGCGTTGAAAGGAGGGGTTGGACCGGGGAGCTGTTTTTT.

This clonotype was observed a few times. This rearrangement joins TRBV21-1 to TRBJ2-7; the table's D gene call, TRBD1, was not cross checked with the DNA. TRBV21-1 is a recognized pseudogene. The CDR3 has 15 amino acids. CDR3 in amino acids: CASASPGTGYYEQYF. CDR3 nucleotide sequence: TGTGCCAGCGCCTCTCCCGGGACAGGGTACTACGAGCAGTACTTC.

This sequence joins TRBV12-3 or TRBV12-4 and TRBJ2-4; D ambiguous. The CDR3 runs to 15 residues. Trimming pared 2 bases from V and 0 bases from J, leaving 8 bases between. The CDR3 region is CASSLPTGAKNIQYF. DNA for the CDR3: TGTGCCAGCAGTTTACCTACCGGAGCCAAAAACATTCAGTACTTC.